Listed here is a single T cell receptor beta chain. What it binds is unknown. The CDR3 has 13 amino acids. Germline values: CDR1 MGHRA, CDR2 YSYEKL. Trimming shortened V by 8 bases and J by 5 bases, and 13 bases separated the two germline ends. Each CDR3 protein gets one entry after TCRdb re-called the 5' RACE reads with MiXCR. This sample has some 68,000 distinct CDR3 sequences; more than 6.5% occur once, and the top ten carry around 37%. This entry comes from a study of T cells after yellow fever vaccination. Study details: With SMART-Seq v4 Ultra Low Input, the fractions containing low cell numbers were prepared.

Points from the study as a whole: Among primary-vaccination clones, most reappeared after the booster, at just under 98% for CD4 and roughly 88% for CD8. Across the CD4 and CD8 compartments, a small share of clonotypes was present in both.

The input for sequencing was CD8+ T cells sorted from PBMCs, taken roughly 47 days after the first yellow fever vaccination. The genes are TRBV4-1 and TRBJ1-5; D unclear. The receptor's source is a man aged 18 to 30 who received the YFV17D yellow fever vaccine. The CDR3 protein is CASSGRIDQPQHF. The DNA of the CDR3 is TGCGCCAGCTCTGGCAGAATTGATCAGCCCCAGCATTTT.